What follows describes a single T cell receptor beta chain. Its antigen is currently not known. The record has no base qualities; no much larger clone is one base away. Taken from cysteine to phenylalanine, the CDR3 has 14 residues. Only the CDR3 region is kept as DNA, spanning 42 bases read in frame from base 1. The germline V gene yields MDHEN for CDR1 and SYDVKM for CDR2. The trim is 6 bases for V and 0 bases for J, with a gap of 6 bases between the germline ends. Receptor amplification or capture employed 5' RACE. The sequencing machine was an Illumina HiSeq 2500. A second PCR of roughly 6 to 11 cycles was performed with a sample-barcoded 5' primer and a J-beta primer mix. Each TCR beta cDNA molecule received a unique molecular identifier from a template-switch 5' adaptor carrying 12 random nucleotides. Each sample yielded at least 3 million CDR3-containing paired-end reads. First-strand cDNA synthesis was performed from all RNA using the Mint cDNA synthesis kit, with priming by a TRBC-specific oligonucleotide. After uracil-DNA glycosylase treatment, a first 18-cycle PCR used universal primers M1SS and BC2_uni_R on all cDNA. Concerning the study's data processing: For normalization, 1 million high-quality reads, each with a distinct molecular identifier, were randomly selected from each sample. Reads sharing molecular identifiers were discarded rather than binned into consensus sequences. MiTCR, with a Q25 quality threshold and the strictest error-elimination algorithm, was used for CDR3 identification, clonotype clustering and error correction. A nonparametric unseen species model with Euler transformation was used to estimate lower-bound total TCR beta diversity. TCRdb ran its own pipeline on the public reads, namely fastp trimming at Q25 and MiXCR clone calling, and kept in-frame beta chains. Rows matching on CDR3 protein sequence are summarized as one entry with the most common DNA and genes. What appears here as the V and J calls and clone size reflects TCRdb's work, not the paper's. The sample has 2 million or so distinct CDR3 sequences on record, roughly 50% of them singletons. Less than 2.5% of the sample goes to the ten largest clones.

These data originate in a study of blood T cells in healthy people across ages (dated by TCRdb to between 2015 and 2017). As for the study more broadly: In model experiments, template switching captured roughly one uniquely barcoded TCR beta cDNA molecule for every two T cells. Age-related changes in TCR beta repertoire diversity were measured in the study by deep sequencing normalized with unique cDNA molecular identifiers. The donors were divided into four age groups: young (average 16 years), middle-aged (about 39), aged (around 59) and long-lived (about 84). Using the same blood draw, the study looked at two additional independent replicas of 1 million unique cDNA reads for two donors, one aged 18 to 30 and the other aged 80 or older. To avoid experimental bias, donors of different ages were spread randomly across the sequencing lanes. Broad study findings and their caveats: There was a strong correlation between observed TCR beta diversity and the percentage of naive T cells measured by flow cytometry. Observed TCR beta diversity per million T cells fell roughly linearly with age, and a significant reduction was already apparent by age around 36. Because the CMV infection status of the donors was unknown, age-related changes in expanded clonotypes may potentially have been confounded. Total diversity estimates from one million sequenced T cells were considered lower bounds and underestimates. Because profiling used bulk unsorted PBMCs, naive and antigen-experienced compartments could not be compared conclusively. Compared with the aged group, the long-lived group had more naive CD4+ T cells, fewer expanded clones and increased TCR diversity, a pattern suggesting age selection.

Donors were 30 to 45 systemically healthy Caucasian individuals from Russia aged 6 to 90 years. Approximately 9 milliliters of peripheral blood were collected from each donor into EDTA-treated Vacutainer tubes. Ficoll-Paque density-gradient centrifugation was used to isolate PBMCs, with at least 7 million per sample. Trizol reagent was used to extract total RNA from PBMCs, with at least 5 micrograms per sample. For every donor, an aliquot of PBMCs went through flow cytometry to measure the percentages of naive CD45RAhigh/CD27high T cells. The sequence derives from a woman aged 40 to 50 in good health. The rearranged segments are TRBV28 and TRBJ2-6; no confident D gene assignment can be made. Input material: blood. For the CDR3, the sequence is CASSMTSGANVLTF. The nucleotide sequence is given as TGTGCCAGCAGCATGACCTCTGGGGCCAACGTCCTGACTTTC.